This T cell receptor (beta chain) was identified during a study of blood T cell repertoires in COVID-19. About the study: T cells, B-cell-depleted T cells, or PBMCs provided the cDNA or gDNA that served as material.

Participants spanned ages about 18 to 90 years and resided in roughly 26 US areas. Cohorts were assigned according to the clinical history that participants reported. In the source study's methods: Using reference gene primer amplification, nucleated cell counts were estimated. Sequencing used immunoSEQ multiplex PCR; TCRdb keeps in-frame clones, though not all of them. V, J and clone size derive from that table, while D and trimming were established from the DNA sequence. The sample has 250,000 to 300,000 clones; approximately 91% are singletons. V shed 5 bases, J shed 4 bases, and the junction held 7 bases outside the gene matches. CDR3 length equals 15 residues. CDR1 LGHNA and CDR2 YNFKEQ come from the germline V gene.

The sequence derives from a woman in her forties with acute COVID-19. The sample was PBMCs or T cells enriched from blood (not recorded which). This sequence joins TRBV4-2 and TRBJ1-4; TRBD1 aligns across 7 bases. CDR3 nucleotide sequence: TGTGCCAGCAGCGGCCGACAGGGAAGTAATGAAAAACTGTTTTTT. This gives the protein CASSGRQGSNEKLFF.